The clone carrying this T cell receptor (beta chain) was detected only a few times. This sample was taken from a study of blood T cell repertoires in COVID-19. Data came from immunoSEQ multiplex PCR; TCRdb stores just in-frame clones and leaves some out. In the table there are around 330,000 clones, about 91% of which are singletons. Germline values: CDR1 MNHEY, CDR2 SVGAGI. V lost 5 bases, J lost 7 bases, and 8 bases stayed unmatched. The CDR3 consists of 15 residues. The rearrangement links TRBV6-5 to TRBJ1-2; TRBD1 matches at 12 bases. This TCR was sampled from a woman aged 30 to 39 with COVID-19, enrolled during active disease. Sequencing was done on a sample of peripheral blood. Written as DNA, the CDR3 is TGTGCCAGCAGTCTGAGACCGGGACAGGGGGCTGGCTACACCTTC. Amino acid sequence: CASSLRPGQGAGYTF.